The 10 T cell receptor beta chains below come from one sample, sequenced in a study of cytomegalovirus exposure and HLA in healthy donors. Both 60 Vbeta primers and 13 Jbeta primers went into the PCR. TCRdb's copy holds only in-frame clones and misses some; the assay was immunoSEQ multiplex PCR. Among 150,000 or so clones listed, more than 80% were seen once. Specimen: PBMCs. The receptors here all came from a woman between 18 and 29 years old in good health and CMV-seropositive.

This clone was detected once. The chain is built from TRBV9 and TRBJ1-1; D gene uncertain. This CDR3 contains 14 residues. V lost 6 bases and J lost 2, with 14 bases in between. The germline V gene encodes CDR1 SGDLS and CDR2 YYNGEE. The CDR3 region is CASTRGQINTEAFF. The CDR3 coding sequence is TGTGCCAGCACCCGAGGGCAGATAAACACTGAAGCTTTCTTT. The full variable domain, in which reference TRBV9 and TRBJ1-1 provide the parts outside the CDR3, is DSGVTQTPKHLITATGQRVTLRCSPRSGDLSVYWYQQSLDQGLQFLIQYYNGEERAKGNILERFSAQQFPDLHSELNLSSLELGDSALYFCASTRGQINTEAFFGQGTRLTVV.

On this clone: The junction differs from germline at one of its ends, possibly a read error. This CDR3 is also generated by other DNA sequences in the sample. The chain carries TRBV12-5 and TRBJ2-2; TRBD1 is a possible D gene (7 bases). Germline values: CDR1 LGHNT, CDR2 FRNRAP. The CDR3 is 13 residues long. For the CDR3, the DNA is TGTGCTAGTGGCAGGGGGGACACCGGGGAGCTATTTTTT. Amino acid sequence: CASGRGDTGELFF.

This sequence joins TRBV6-6 and TRBJ2-3; 9 bases fit TRBD2. Germline CDR1 is MNHNY and CDR2 is SVGAGI (reference sequence). With V trimmed by 2 bases and J by 0 bases, 3 bases remained unmatched. This CDR3 spans 16 amino acids. In DNA form, the CDR3 reads TGTGCCAGCAGTTACCGGGCGGGGGGGAGCACAGATACGCAGTATTTT. It yields the protein CASSYRAGGSTDTQYF.

The genes are TRBV7-2 and TRBJ1-2, with 7 bases lining up with TRBD1. The CDR3 extends over 14 amino acids. Trimming took 5 bases from V and 4 from J; bases not matched to a gene: 7. The germline CDR1 and CDR2 sequences are SGHTA and FQGNSA. CDR3 coding DNA: TGTGCCAGCAGCCCAGGGGGGAACGTCTATGGCTACACCTTC. It translates to CASSPGGNVYGYTF. The complete variable domain, with remaining parts taken from reference TRBV7-2 and TRBJ1-2, reads GAGVSQSPSNKVTEKGKDVELRCDPISGHTALYWYRQSLGQGLEFLIYFQGNSAPDKSGLPSDRFSAERTGGSVSTLTIQRTQQEDSAVYLCASSPGGNVYGYTFGSGTRLTVV.

This clone appeared a few times. V is TRBV7-8 and J is TRBJ2-2, with TRBD2 as a possible D gene (6 bases). Germline CDR1 SGHVS, CDR2 FQNEAQ. The V end lost 5 bases, the J end lost 3 bases, and 10 bases lay between the germline ends. This CDR3 is 14 amino acids long. The CDR3 DNA follows: TGTGCCAGCAGCACTAGCCTATACACCGGGGAGCTGTTTTTT. Translating gives CASSTSLYTGELFF.

This clone was seen more than once but under ten times. V gene TRBV19 combines with J gene TRBJ2-5; 10 bases map to TRBD2. The CDR3 consists of 17 residues. From germline, CDR1 is LNHDA and CDR2 SQIVND (reference sequence). V was pared by 8 bases and J by 1 base, with 13 bases of the junction left unmatched. The CDR3, as DNA: TGTGCCAGTTGTAAAGAGCGGGGGGGACGGTGCCAAGAGACCCAGTACTTC. It codes for CASCKERGGRCQETQYF.

The rearrangement joins TRBV7-7 to TRBJ2-5; 12 bases map to TRBD2. The V and J ends lost 5 bases and 2 bases, in that order; junction bases with no gene match: 3. The germline CDR1 and CDR2 sequences are SSHAT and FNYEAQ (reference sequence). CDR3 length: 15 residues. The CDR3: CASSRTSGEQETQYF. The CDR3 bases are TGTGCCAGCAGCCGGACTAGCGGGGAGCAAGAGACCCAGTACTTC.

The chain has TRBV10-3 and TRBJ2-7, with D perhaps matching TRBD2 (6 bases). V lost 8 bases and J 0 bases, leaving 14 bases between the germline ends. Looked up from germline, CDR1 is ENHRY and CDR2 is SYGVKD. The CDR3 loop spans 14 amino acids. The CDR3 reads CAIGLGGLSYEQYF. DNA for the CDR3: TGTGCCATCGGACTGGGAGGTCTCTCCTACGAGCAGTACTTC.

Regarding this clone: One end of the junction varies from germline; a read error may be responsible. The same CDR3 arises from other DNA sequences in this sample as well. The chain recombines TRBV25-1 with TRBJ2-3; 8 positions agree with TRBD2. Per the germline V gene, CDR1 is MGHDK and CDR2 is SYGVNS. This CDR3 is 18 amino acids long. The CDR3 nucleotides read TGTGCCAGTAGTGACAGGCCTAGCGGGTACCCTAGCACAGATACGCAGTATTTT. Translated: CASSDRPSGYPSTDTQYF.

The chain uses TRBV11-2 and TRBJ1-2; D call uncertain. Per germline, CDR1 SGHAT and CDR2 FQNNGV. The V end was cut by 1 base, the J end by 8 bases, with 11 bases between. This CDR3 region has 13 residues. The CDR3 nucleotides are TGTGCCAGCAGCTTAGGGCAGAGGAGAGGCTACACCTTC. As protein: CASSLGQRRGYTF.